Presented here are 27 T cell receptor beta chains from one specimen sequenced in a study of graft-versus-host responses after intestinal transplantation. Clones were sequenced by immunoSEQ multiplex PCR, and TCRdb holds only the in-frame ones, with some missing. The table has some 10,000 clones, 92% seen once. The specimen comprised PBMCs, sampled approximately 68 days after transplant. Every receptor here comes from a human patient who received an intestinal transplant, so some T cells may come from the graft donor.

This chain uses TRBV10-3 with TRBJ1-1; D perhaps matches TRBD1 (5 bases). The CDR3 is 16 amino acids. V was clipped by 2 bases and J by 2 bases, with 15 bases between them. Germline V CDR1 and CDR2: ENHRY, SYGVKD. The CDR3 here is CAISESIRGFNTEAFF. The CDR3 DNA reads as TGTGCCATCAGTGAGAGCATCCGGGGGTTCAACACTGAAGCTTTCTTT.

The chain links TRBV28 to TRBJ1-2; D is uncertain. Germline CDR1 is MDHEN and CDR2 is SYDVKM. This CDR3 has 12 residues. The ends were cut back, 4 bases at V and 5 bases at J, with 8 bases in the middle. The CDR3 region has the DNA TGTGCCAGCAGTTATACAGCTTATGGCTACACCTTC. This codes for CASSYTAYGYTF.

The chain couples TRBV30 to TRBJ2-1, with TRBD2 matching 9 bases. The germline gives CDR1 GTSNPN, CDR2 SVGIG (reference sequence). This CDR3 region has 15 residues. V gave up 5 bases and J gave up 8 bases; unmatched junction bases: 13. Here the CDR3 reads CAWSRGTSHGDEQFF. CDR3 bases: TGTGCCTGGTCGCGCGGGACTAGCCACGGAGATGAGCAGTTCTTC.

This clone was counted between two and nine times. The genes are TRBV5-1 and TRBJ2-7; TRBD1 aligns across 9 bases. V lost 4 bases and J lost 6; bases outside the gene matches: 5. The CDR3 extends over 13 amino acids. Germline-derived CDR1 and CDR2 are SGHRS and YFSETQ. The CDR3 protein is CASSQGTGPEQYF. As DNA, the CDR3 is TGCGCCAGCAGCCAAGGGACAGGGCCCGAGCAGTACTTC.

The chain couples TRBV7-6 to TRBJ1-4; 9 nucleotides line up with TRBD1. This CDR3 spans 16 amino acids. Germline V lookup: CDR1 SGHVS, CDR2 FNYEAQ. V was clipped by 1 base and J by 7 bases; unmatched bases: 7. The chain's CDR3 is CASSLEQGARGEKLFF. CDR3 in DNA: TGTGCCAGCAGCTTAGAACAGGGGGCGCGGGGTGAAAAACTGTTTTTT.

The chain is built from TRBV12-5 and TRBJ2-3; 8 nucleotides agree with TRBD1. With 6 bases clipped from V and 4 bases from J, the junction kept 9 bases outside the gene matches. CDR1 LGHNT and CDR2 FRNRAP come from the germline V gene. This CDR3 comprises 15 residues. The CDR3 coding sequence is TGTGCTAGTGGACGTGGACAGGGCCAGCCAGATACGCAGTATTTT. Translating it yields CASGRGQGQPDTQYF.

The chain is built from TRBV27 and TRBJ2-7; 8 bases map to TRBD2. This CDR3 contains 14 residues. Trimming at V came to 6 bases and at J to 2 bases, leaving 6 bases not matched to a gene. Germline lookup yields CDR1 MNHEY and CDR2 SMNVEV (reference sequence). CDR3 nucleotide sequence: TGTGCCAGCAGCGGGGGGGCAGGGGCCTACGAGCAGTACTTC. Protein sequence: CASSGGAGAYEQYF.

The chain joins TRBV29-1 to TRBJ2-7; D gene ambiguous. This CDR3 is 17 amino acids long. CDR1 is SQVTM, CDR2 ANQGSEA, per germline. V lost 1 base and J 0 bases, leaving 19 bases between the germline ends. The CDR3 region is CSVEGSDPDSSSYEQYF. The CDR3 DNA follows: TGCAGCGTTGAAGGCTCCGATCCCGACTCCAGCTCCTACGAGCAGTACTTC.

This clone was detected only once. The rearrangement links TRBV19 to TRBJ2-5, with TRBD1 matching over 10 bases. Germline CDR1 LNHDA, CDR2 SQIVND (reference sequence). Trimming removed 6 bases from V and 1 base from J; junction bases left unmatched: 5. This CDR3 has 15 amino acids. CDR3 coding DNA: TGTGCCAGTAGCGATGACAGGGGGCTCCAAGAGACCCAGTACTTC. This sequence encodes CASSDDRGLQETQYF.

This chain connects TRBV6-1 to TRBJ2-7; 8 bases are shared with TRBD2. The CDR3 has 15 amino acids. Germline V lookup: CDR1 MNHNS, CDR2 SASEGT. V was clipped by 4 bases and J by 3 bases; unmatched bases: 8. CDR3 residues: CASSAGHGGVYEQYF. DNA of the CDR3: TGTGCCAGCAGTGCCGGGCACGGGGGGGTCTACGAGCAGTACTTC.

The chain employs TRBV4-1 and TRBJ1-2; the D is unclear. V was pared by 3 bases and J by 8 bases, with 22 bases between. The CDR3 consists of 16 residues. Germline V CDR1 and CDR2: MGHRA, YSYEKL. The chain's CDR3 is CASSQKGVDFSDGYTF. DNA of the CDR3: TGCGCCAGCAGCCAGAAGGGTGTGGATTTTTCGGACGGCTACACCTTC.

This clone appeared once. The genes are TRBV5-6 and TRBJ2-1; no firm D call. The CDR3 length is 11 residues. Trimming pared 3 bases from V and 4 bases from J, leaving 2 bases between. From germline, CDR1 is SGHDT and CDR2 YYEEEE. Written as DNA, the CDR3 is TGTGCCAGCAGCTCGTACAATGAGCAGTTCTTC. This gives the protein CASSSYNEQFF.

The chain recombines TRBV28 with TRBJ2-1, with D possibly matching TRBD2 (7 bases). V lost 5 bases to trimming and J lost 4 bases, with 15 bases between them. CDR3 length equals 15 residues. Germline CDR1 MDHEN, CDR2 SYDVKM. CDR3 sequence reads: CASSVGRGLYNEQFF. In nucleotides, the CDR3 is TGTGCCAGCAGTGTAGGGAGGGGGTTGTACAATGAGCAGTTCTTC.

This chain uses TRBV6-6 with TRBJ1-5; TRBD1 aligns across 7 bases. The CDR3 has 14 residues. Germline CDR1 reads MNHNY; CDR2 reads SVGAGI (reference sequence). Trimming cost V 6 bases and J 3 bases; bases outside gene matches: 5. This CDR3 reads CASSLDRVNQPQHF. CDR3 coding DNA: TGTGCCAGCAGCCTCGACAGGGTCAATCAGCCCCAGCATTTT.

The chain recombines TRBV28 with TRBJ2-7; the match to TRBD1 covers 9 bases. This CDR3 has 16 residues. V dropped 1 base and J dropped 5; count of bases not matched to a gene: 9. Germline assignment: CDR1 MDHEN and CDR2 SYDVKM. CDR3 in DNA: TGTGCCAGCAGTTTATCCACACCGGGACAGGGTAACGAGCAGTACTTC. Protein: CASSLSTPGQGNEQYF.

The V and J genes are TRBV4-3 and TRBJ2-7, with 10 positions matching TRBD1. The CDR3 runs to 15 residues. Unmatched junction bases numbered 0, after V lost 1 base and J lost 0 bases. Germline-derived CDR1 and CDR2 are LGHNA and YSLEER. The CDR3 DNA follows: TGCGCCAGCAGCCAAGGGACAGGGGGCTCCTACGAGCAGTACTTC. This encodes CASSQGTGGSYEQYF.

The chain recombines TRBV5-8 with TRBJ2-1; 8 positions match TRBD2. Germline CDR1 reads SGHTS; CDR2 reads YDEGEE. The V and J ends lost 0 bases and 3 bases, in that order; junction bases with no gene match: 2. The CDR3 extends over 15 amino acids. The CDR3 DNA reads as TGTGCCAGCAGCTTGGGTAGCGGGAACTACAATGAGCAGTTCTTC. Translating gives CASSLGSGNYNEQFF.

The chain employs TRBV28 and TRBJ2-1; 7 bases map to TRBD1. CDR3 length: 17 residues. After removal of 4 bases from V and 3 bases from J, the junction contained 12 bases not matched to a gene. The germline gives CDR1 MDHEN, CDR2 SYDVKM. The CDR3 nucleotides are TGTGCCAGCAGTTCTAGGGGGTCGCAGGGGGTCTACAATGAGCAGTTCTTC. Translating it yields CASSSRGSQGVYNEQFF.

The chain couples TRBV4-2 to TRBJ2-5, with D perhaps being TRBD1 or TRBD2 (6 bases each). The DNA matches TRBJ2-7 better at its end, which makes the J call doubtful. Germline lookup yields CDR1 LGHNA and CDR2 YNFKEQ. This CDR3 has 19 amino acids. CDR3 DNA sequence: TGTGCCAGCAGCCAAGCGGGGGCTTTGGCAGGGGAAATTCCCTACGAGCAGTACTTC. Translation: CASSQAGALAGEIPYEQYF.

The chain couples TRBV5-6 to TRBJ1-6; D not resolved. The V end lost 1 base, the J end lost 8 bases, and 4 bases lay between the germline ends. The CDR3 loop spans 12 amino acids. CDR1 is SGHDT, CDR2 YYEEEE, per germline. In nucleotides, the CDR3 is TGTGCCAGCAGCTTGCTAGATTCACCCCTCCACTTT. Protein: CASSLLDSPLHF.

This rearrangement joins TRBV19 to TRBJ2-7; D unresolved. Trimming pared 3 bases from V and 2 bases from J, leaving 8 bases between. From germline, CDR1 is LNHDA and CDR2 SQIVND (reference sequence). The CDR3 totals 13 residues. CDR3 region: CASSITATYEQYF. CDR3 in DNA: TGTGCCAGTAGTATTACAGCTACCTACGAGCAGTACTTC.

V gene TRBV28 combines with J gene TRBJ1-1; no clear D. The CDR3 runs to 14 residues. The germline V gene encodes CDR1 MDHEN and CDR2 SYDVKM. The germline V and J ends were trimmed by 4 bases and 4 bases, with 13 bases remaining between them. CDR3 nucleotides: TGTGCCAGCAGTTCTCCCCGACTACGCACTGAAGCTTTCTTT. It specifies CASSSPRLRTEAFF.

The chain uses TRBV28 and TRBJ2-5, with TRBD1 as a possible D gene (6 bases). V dropped 5 bases and J dropped 5 bases, with 12 bases sitting between them. The CDR3 has 13 residues. Germline V lookup: CDR1 MDHEN, CDR2 SYDVKM. DNA for the CDR3: TGTGCCAGCAGTATACTTCAGGGGGAGACCCAGTACTTC. Encoded protein: CASSILQGETQYF.

The chain uses TRBV7-8 and TRBJ2-5; TRBD1 matches 9 bases. Germline lookup yields CDR1 SGHVS and CDR2 FQNEAQ. CDR3 length: 15 amino acids. The J segment lost 4 bases and the V segment lost 4 bases, leaving 7 bases of the junction unmatched. The CDR3 sequence: CASSSPTGGGETQYF. For the CDR3, the DNA is TGTGCCAGCAGCTCTCCAACAGGGGGCGGAGAGACCCAGTACTTC.

V usage is TRBV6-5 and J usage is TRBJ1-5; unclear D gene. Germline CDR1 and CDR2: MNHEY and SVGAGI. The CDR3 covers 13 residues. The germline V and J ends were trimmed by 5 bases and 6 bases, with 11 bases remaining between them. The DNA for the CDR3 is TGTGCCAGCAGTATGTTGGTTGGTCAGCCCCAGCATTTT. Translation gives CASSMLVGQPQHF.

The J gene is TRBJ2-2, the V gene TRBV9, with TRBD2 matching over 7 bases. Germline V lookup: CDR1 SGDLS, CDR2 YYNGEE. V was clipped by 5 bases and J by 2 bases; unmatched bases: 6. The CDR3 totals 15 residues. CDR3: CASRPLAVNTGELFF. For the CDR3, the DNA is TGTGCCAGCAGACCCCTAGCGGTTAACACCGGGGAGCTGTTTTTT. The variable domain in full, with the rest retrieved from reference TRBV9 and TRBJ2-2, is DSGVTQTPKHLITATGQRVTLRCSPRSGDLSVYWYQQSLDQGLQFLIQYYNGEERAKGNILERFSAQQFPDLHSELNLSSLELGDSALYFCASRPLAVNTGELFFGEGSRLTVL.

The gene calls are TRBV6-1 and TRBJ1-2; D ambiguous. CDR1 and CDR2 (germline): MNHNS, SASEGT. The V end lost 1 base, the J end lost 4 bases, and 13 bases lay between the germline ends. The CDR3 loop spans 15 amino acids. CDR3 sequence reads: CASSEGEGYSYGYTF. The CDR3 DNA is TGTGCCAGCAGTGAAGGGGAAGGGTATAGCTATGGCTACACCTTC.